There are a few counts of the clone carrying this T cell receptor beta chain. The data were obtained in a study of blood T cell repertoires in COVID-19. The wider study: Italy, Spain and the United States were the sources of the convalescent and acute COVID-19 samples. The cDNA or gDNA used as material had been derived from T cells, B-cell-depleted T cells, or PBMCs.

In the authors' workflow: Reference gene primer amplification yielded estimated nucleated cell counts. Clones were read by immunoSEQ multiplex PCR, and TCRdb kept only the in-frame ones, dropping some. V and J calls plus clone size are reproduced from that table; the DNA served to infer D and trimming. The data contain around 59,000 clones, less than 80% of them singletons. The V and J ends lost 6 bases and 0 bases respectively, with 11 bases between them. The germline gives CDR1 KGHDR, CDR2 SFDVKD. The CDR3 runs 15 residues. The chain couples TRBV24-1 to TRBJ1-5; D not resolved. What was sequenced was peripheral blood. This receptor was identified in a human donor in a cohort sampled during active COVID-19. CDR3 bases: TGTGCCACCAGTTCCAGCGAATATAGCAATCAGCCCCAGCATTTT. It translates to CATSSSEYSNQPQHF.